The entry below gives a single TCR beta chain sequence along with its context. The target antigen is unknown. Method: immunoSEQ multiplex PCR; TCRdb's copy keeps in-frame clones and lacks some. The data hold roughly 150,000 clones, with about 93% observed a single time. This entry is derived from a study of T cell responses to AZD1222 COVID-19 vaccine. Study-level results: All repertoire sampling was performed exclusively after the peak T cell response. Spike-specific TCR breadth and depth went up after people got two AZD1222 doses.

Germline V gives CDR1 SEHNR, CDR2 FQNEAQ (reference sequence). The CDR3 runs to 13 residues. V lost 5 bases and J lost 5, with 13 bases in between. This TCR derives from an adult in good health. Source: peripheral blood, taken on day 0 of AZD1222 vaccination. V usage is TRBV7-9 and J usage is TRBJ2-7; the D gene is possibly TRBD1 (6 bases). DNA for the CDR3: TGTGCCAGCAGCCCAAGGACAGATGACGAGCAGTACTTC. Its translation is CASSPRTDDEQYF.